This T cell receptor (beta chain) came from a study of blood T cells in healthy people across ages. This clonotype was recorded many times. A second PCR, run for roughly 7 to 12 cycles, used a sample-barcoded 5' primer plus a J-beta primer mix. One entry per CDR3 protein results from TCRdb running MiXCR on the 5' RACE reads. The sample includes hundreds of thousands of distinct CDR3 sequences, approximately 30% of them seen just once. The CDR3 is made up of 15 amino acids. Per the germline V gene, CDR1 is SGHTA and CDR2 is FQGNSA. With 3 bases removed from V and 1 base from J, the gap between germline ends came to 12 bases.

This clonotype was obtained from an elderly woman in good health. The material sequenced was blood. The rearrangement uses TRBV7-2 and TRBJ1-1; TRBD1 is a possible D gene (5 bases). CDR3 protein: CASSFREPQNTEAFF. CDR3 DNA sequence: TGTGCCAGCAGCTTCAGGGAACCCCAGAACACTGAAGCTTTCTTT. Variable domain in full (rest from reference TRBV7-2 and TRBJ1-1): GAGVSQSPSNKVTEKGKDVELRCDPISGHTALYWYRQSLGQGLEFLIYFQGNSAPDKSGLPSDRFSAERTGGSVSTLTIQRTQQEDSAVYLCASSFREPQNTEAFFGQGTRLTVV.